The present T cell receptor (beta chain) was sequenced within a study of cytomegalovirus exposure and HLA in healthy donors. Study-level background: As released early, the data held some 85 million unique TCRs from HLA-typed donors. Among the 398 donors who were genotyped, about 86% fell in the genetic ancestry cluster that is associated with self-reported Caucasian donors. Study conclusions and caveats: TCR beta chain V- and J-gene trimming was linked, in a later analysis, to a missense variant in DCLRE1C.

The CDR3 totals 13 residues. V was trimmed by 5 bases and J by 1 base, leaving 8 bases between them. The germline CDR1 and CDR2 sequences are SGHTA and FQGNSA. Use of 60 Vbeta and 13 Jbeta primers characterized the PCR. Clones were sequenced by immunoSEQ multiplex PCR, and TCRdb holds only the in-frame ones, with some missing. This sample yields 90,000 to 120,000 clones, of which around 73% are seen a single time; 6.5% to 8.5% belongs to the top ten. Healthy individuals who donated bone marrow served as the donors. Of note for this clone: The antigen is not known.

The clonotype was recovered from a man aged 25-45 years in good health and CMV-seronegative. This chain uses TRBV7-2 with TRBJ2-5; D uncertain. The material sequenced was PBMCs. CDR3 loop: CASSARSQETQYF. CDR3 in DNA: TGTGCCAGCAGCGCGCGTTCCCAAGAGACCCAGTACTTC.